This is a list of T cell receptor beta chains from one sample in a study of T cell repertoires in cytomegalovirus infection. TCRdb reanalysed the reads using MiXCR and keeps one entry per CDR3 protein. The sample comprises around 280,000 distinct CDR3 sequences, approximately 13% of which are singletons, and 8.5% to 9% rests with the top ten. The sequencing sample was made of PBMCs. Receptor source: a human donor in good health (CMV status not recorded). Some clones in this sample may be carry-over from other donors' samples. The CDR3 runs from the conserved cysteine through the conserved F or W. The D gene is left open where the match is weak. Clone size is stated in some rows and not others, as once, few, many or a class when expanded.

>-|TRBV28|TRBJ2-5|-
CASSTGTYQETQYF
TGTGCCAGCAGCACCGGGACTTACCAAGAGACCCAGTACTTC
>-|TRBV20-1|TRBJ2-4|TRBD2
CSASSGGGKNIQYF
TGCAGTGCCTCTAGCGGCGGAGGCAAAAACATTCAGTACTTC
>many|TRBV7-9|TRBJ1-2|TRBD1
CASSTRGQTIGYTF
TGTGCCAGCAGCACCCGGGGACAGACGATCGGCTACACCTTC
>-|TRBV29-1|TRBJ2-3|-
CSVETSTTQYF
TGCAGCGTTGAGACTAGTACGACGCAGTATTTT
>many|TRBV7-2|TRBJ1-5|TRBD1
CASSPQGGRDQPQHF
TGTGCCAGCAGCCCACAGGGGGGAAGGGATCAGCCCCAGCATTTT
>few|TRBV7-2|TRBJ2-7|TRBD1
CASSSWGTAHYEQYF
TGTGCCAGCAGCTCCTGGGGGACAGCTCATTACGAGCAGTACTTC
>few|TRBV5-5|TRBJ2-2|TRBD2
CASSFSGAGELFF
TGTGCCAGCAGCTTTAGCGGGGCAGGGGAGCTGTTTTTT
>-|TRBV12-3/TRBV12-4|TRBJ1-5|-
CASSYRPSQGVAQHF
TGTGCCAGCAGTTACCGACCCTCCCAGGGAGTAGCCCAGCATTTT
>few|TRBV7-9|TRBJ1-2|-
CASSLGREDGYTF
TGTGCCAGCAGCTTAGGGCGAGAGGATGGCTACACCTTC
>few|TRBV7-6|TRBJ2-1|-
CASSIGLVNNEQFF
TGTGCCAGCAGCATCGGACTGGTTAACAATGAGCAGTTCTTC
>-|TRBV9|TRBJ2-6|-
CASSSISGANVLTF
TGTGCCAGCAGTAGTATCTCTGGGGCCAACGTCCTGACTTTC
>many|TRBV7-2|TRBJ1-2|TRBD1
CASSQGTGVNLANYGYTF
TGTGCCAGCAGCCAAGGGACAGGGGTTAACCTAGCTAACTATGGCTACACCTTC
>many|TRBV7-2|TRBJ2-1|TRBD1
CASSLDRGLIEQFF
TGTGCCAGCAGCTTAGACAGGGGGCTGATTGAGCAGTTCTTC
>-|TRBV6-4|TRBJ2-2|TRBD2
CASSKGASGFANTGELFF
TGTGCCAGCAGCAAGGGTGCTAGCGGGTTCGCGAACACCGGGGAGCTGTTTTTT
>many|TRBV11-1|TRBJ2-7|TRBD2
CASSSRLADTYEQYF
TGTGCCAGCAGCTCCCGACTAGCGGATACCTACGAGCAGTACTTC
>-|TRBV28|TRBJ2-4|-
CASSFARLAKNIQYF
TGTGCCAGCAGTTTTGCCCGGCTAGCCAAAAACATTCAGTACTTC
>few|TRBV6-8|TRBJ1-2|TRBD1
CASSRLTGMDYGYTF
TGTGCCAGCAGTCGCCTGACAGGGATGGACTATGGCTACACCTTC
>few|TRBV20-1|TRBJ2-5|-
CSAMWRRGRQETQYF
TGCAGTGCTATGTGGAGGAGGGGACGACAAGAGACCCAGTACTTC
>many|TRBV7-9|TRBJ2-7|TRBD2
CASSHPGLVLSEQYF
TGTGCCAGCAGCCACCCGGGACTAGTGCTTTCCGAGCAGTACTTC
>few|TRBV7-3|TRBJ1-1|-
CASSEVGSNTEAFF
TGTGCCAGCAGCGAAGTGGGGTCGAACACTGAAGCTTTCTTT
>many|TRBV19|TRBJ1-4|-
CASSISKSEKLFF
TGTGCCAGTTCGATCAGCAAGAGCGAAAAACTGTTTTTT
>few|TRBV7-3|TRBJ2-7|-
CASSLRDRAEQYF
TGTGCCAGCAGCTTAAGGGACCGCGCCGAGCAGTACTTC
>many|TRBV7-6|TRBJ2-7|TRBD2
CASSFGTREYEQYF
TGTGCCAGCAGCTTTGGGACTAGGGAGTACGAGCAGTACTTC
>-|TRBV20-1|TRBJ2-5|TRBD2
CSARFSGRGETQYF
TGCAGTGCTAGGTTTAGCGGGAGAGGCGAGACCCAGTACTTC
>-|TRBV6-2/TRBV6-3|TRBJ2-5|TRBD1
CASRGQGAAQYF
TGTGCCAGCAGAGGACAGGGCGCGGCCCAGTACTTC
>many|TRBV6-2/TRBV6-3|TRBJ1-1|-
CASRTGGLGNTEAFF
TGTGCCAGCCGTACCGGGGGATTGGGGAACACTGAAGCTTTCTTT
>few|TRBV5-1|TRBJ2-7|-
CASSLGWVRDEQYF
TGCGCCAGCAGCTTGGGATGGGTTAGAGACGAGCAGTACTTC
>-|TRBV29-1|TRBJ2-1|TRBD2
CSATSGPTGEQFF
TGCAGCGCGACTAGCGGTCCGACGGGGGAGCAGTTCTTC
>many|TRBV12-3/TRBV12-4|TRBJ1-2|-
CASRRQELGYTF
TGTGCCAGCAGGCGACAGGAGCTGGGCTACACCTTC
>many|TRBV28|TRBJ1-5|TRBD1
CASSLTGTGWGHF
TGTGCCAGCAGTCTAACCGGGACAGGGTGGGGGCATTTT
>few|TRBV20-1|TRBJ2-7|-
CSARSGLLYEQYF
TGCAGTGCTAGGTCCGGGCTCCTCTACGAGCAGTACTTC
>many|TRBV28|TRBJ2-7|TRBD1
CASSLGQGASEQYF
TGTGCCAGCAGTTTAGGGCAGGGGGCCTCCGAGCAGTACTTC
>few|TRBV29-1|TRBJ1-1|-
CSVAGLNTEAFF
TGCAGCGTTGCCGGGCTGAACACTGAAGCTTTCTTT
>many|TRBV7-9|TRBJ1-1|-
CASSLAAVNTEAFF
TGTGCCAGCAGCCTAGCAGCGGTTAACACTGAAGCTTTCTTT
>-|TRBV5-1|TRBJ2-4|-
CASSLLGGQNIQYF
TGCGCCAGCAGCTTGTTAGGGGGGCAAAACATTCAGTACTTC
>many|TRBV11-1|TRBJ1-1|-
CASLDTMSNTEAFF
TGTGCCAGCCTTGACACCATGAGTAACACTGAAGCTTTCTTT
>few|TRBV29-1|TRBJ2-6|TRBD1
CSVGQGVSGANVLTF
TGCAGCGTTGGACAGGGGGTATCTGGGGCCAACGTCCTGACTTTC
>few|TRBV7-9|TRBJ2-7|TRBD2
CASSMGLALEQYF
TGTGCCAGCAGCATGGGACTAGCGCTCGAGCAGTACTTC
>once|TRBV20-1|TRBJ2-1|-
CSADPEAVYNEQFF
TGCAGTGCGGATCCCGAGGCAGTATACAATGAGCAGTTCTTC
>few|TRBV15|TRBJ2-4|-
CATSRDLVQKEYF
TGTGCCACCAGCAGAGATCTTGTACAAAAGGAATACTTC
>-|TRBV7-9|TRBJ1-4|TRBD1
CATRSGTGVEKLFF
TGTGCCACCCGTTCCGGGACAGGGGTTGAAAAACTGTTTTTT
>many|TRBV11-2|TRBJ2-2|-
CASSLAAGELFF
TGTGCCAGCAGCTTAGCCGCCGGGGAGCTGTTTTTT
>-|TRBV19|TRBJ1-1|-
CASSITGRFMNTEAFF
TGTGCCAGTAGTATTACAGGGCGGTTCATGAACACTGAAGCTTTCTTT